The 18 T cell receptor beta chains listed next were all sequenced from one sample in a study of blood T cell repertoires in COVID-19. Assay: immunoSEQ multiplex PCR; the TCRdb copy retains only in-frame clones and omits some. The table records more than 55,000 clones, more than 80% of them present only once. The specimen sequenced was peripheral blood. The receptors come from a woman older than 75 with acute or convalescent COVID-19.

The chain joins TRBV4-1 to TRBJ2-1; TRBD2 matches at 7 bases. Germline-derived CDR1 and CDR2 are MGHRA and YSYEKL. V was clipped by 0 bases and J by 2 bases; unmatched bases: 4. The CDR3 is 16 amino acids. This chain's CDR3 is CASSQDRGVAYNEQFF. Here the CDR3 DNA reads TGCGCCAGCAGCCAAGATCGGGGGGTCGCCTACAATGAGCAGTTCTTC.

The rearrangement links TRBV6-2 or TRBV6-3 to TRBJ2-5, with D tentatively TRBD2 (7 bases). Trimming took off 6 bases at V and 0 bases at J, with 17 bases between the two ends. CDR3 size: 16 residues. Germline V gene data show CDR1 as MNHEY and CDR2 as SVGEGT. In DNA, the CDR3 is TGTGCCAGCAGCCACAGGGAGGGGTCTTACCAAGAGACCCAGTACTTC. Translated: CASSHREGSYQETQYF.

The chain combines TRBV2 with TRBJ2-7; a possible D gene is TRBD1 (6 bases). The CDR3 runs 14 residues. Germline CDR1 reads SNHLY; CDR2 reads FYNNEI. The V gene lost 6 bases and the J gene lost 2 bases, with 14 bases spanning the gap. CDR3 residues: CASSRPQGAYEQYF. CDR3 nucleotides: TGTGCCAGCAGCAGACCACAGGGAGCCTACGAGCAGTACTTC.

The rearrangement uses TRBV12-3 or TRBV12-4 and TRBJ1-2; D gene uncertain. Trimming took 4 bases from V and 8 from J, leaving 11 bases between them. There are 12 residues in the CDR3. The DNA for the CDR3 is TGTGCCAGCAGTTATGAGTCGAGGGGCTACACCTTC. Encoded protein: CASSYESRGYTF.

The rearrangement joins TRBV29-1 to TRBJ1-3, with D perhaps TRBD1 (5 bases). CDR1 is SQVTM, CDR2 ANQGSEA, per germline. V was shortened by 6 bases and J by 3 bases, with 12 bases between the two germline ends. CDR3 length equals 13 residues. CDR3 loop: CSVRDSGGNTIYF. The DNA for the CDR3 is TGCAGCGTCAGGGATTCGGGTGGAAACACCATATATTTT.

The chain links TRBV2 to TRBJ2-3, with a weak D call TRBD2 (5 bases). V was trimmed by 5 bases and J by 5 bases, leaving 17 bases between them. This CDR3 is 15 amino acids long. CDR1 is SNHLY and CDR2 is FYNNEI in the germline V gene. CDR3 region: CASSLPGAAGDTQYF. DNA of the CDR3: TGTGCCAGCAGTCTCCCTGGAGCGGCGGGAGATACGCAGTATTTT.

The V and J genes are TRBV21-1 and TRBJ2-2; TRBD2 reflects the table's D call only, with no check against the DNA. TRBV21-1 is listed as a pseudogene. This CDR3 contains 18 residues. CDR3 protein: CASSAYPGLAGGPSELFF. The CDR3 DNA reads as TGTGCCAGCAGCGCATACCCGGGACTAGCGGGAGGACCAAGTGAGCTGTTTTTT.

The chain joins TRBV5-1 to TRBJ2-3, with 8 positions matching TRBD2. V lost 1 base, J lost 3 bases, and 4 bases stayed unmatched. The CDR3 sequence is 15 residues long. The germline V gene encodes CDR1 SGHRS and CDR2 YFSETQ. DNA for the CDR3: TGCGCCAGCAGCTTGATCCCTAGCGGGACAGATACGCAGTATTTT. It yields the protein CASSLIPSGTDTQYF.

This sequence joins TRBV7-2 and TRBJ1-6; D is uncertain. V gave up 1 base and J gave up 1 base, with 11 bases separating them. This CDR3 region has 17 residues. Germline CDR1 and CDR2: SGHTA and FQGNSA. For the CDR3, the DNA is TGTGCCAGCAGCTTAGTAGGAGGGCTGTCCTATAATTCACCCCTCCACTTT. It is translated as CASSLVGGLSYNSPLHF.

V usage is TRBV3-1 (or the pseudogene TRBV3-2) and J usage is TRBJ2-1; 9 nucleotides match TRBD2. This CDR3 comprises 13 residues. V lost 4 bases and J lost 9; bases outside the gene matches: 4. Germline V gene data show CDR1 as LGHDT and CDR2 as YNNKEL (reference sequence). In DNA form, the CDR3 reads TGTGCCAGCAGCCGGGGACTAGCTACTGAGCAGTTCTTC. It codes for CASSRGLATEQFF.

The chain recombines TRBV5-4 with TRBJ2-7; TRBD1 matches 7 bases. V gave up 4 bases and J gave up 6 bases; unmatched junction bases: 4. Germline CDR1 is SGHNT and CDR2 is YYREEE (reference sequence). This CDR3 contains 12 residues. CDR3 DNA sequence: TGTGCCAGCAGCAGGACAGGTCGCGAGCAGTACTTC. As protein: CASSRTGREQYF.

This chain joins TRBV7-6 and TRBJ1-1, with D perhaps matching TRBD1 (6 bases). Germline-derived CDR1 and CDR2 are SGHVS and FNYEAQ. The CDR3 is 14 amino acids. Between the trimmed V and J ends, which lost 7 bases and 1 base, there was a span of 13 bases. Written as DNA, the CDR3 is TGTGCCAGCATTAGGGGACAACAGAACACTGAAGCTTTCTTT. Protein: CASIRGQQNTEAFF.

The gene calls are TRBV28 and TRBJ1-5, with 8 bases identical to TRBD1. The CDR3 covers 14 residues. CDR1 is MDHEN and CDR2 is SYDVKM in the germline V gene. The V segment lost 6 bases and the J segment 7 bases; nucleotides outside the gene matches: 8. The CDR3 spells CASSLGQGPQPQHF. CDR3 DNA: TGTGCCAGCAGCCTTGGACAGGGTCCCCAGCCCCAGCATTTT.

The V call is TRBV4-1, the J call TRBJ2-1; weak D call: TRBD2 (6 bases). CDR3 size: 15 residues. CDR1 and CDR2 (germline): MGHRA, YSYEKL. Trimming removed 4 bases at V and 7 bases at J, with 17 bases between. The CDR3 nucleotides are TGCGCCAGCAGCCCCAGGAGGGTAAGAGGAAATGAGCAGTTCTTC. As protein: CASSPRRVRGNEQFF.

V usage is TRBV4-2 and J usage is TRBJ1-2; tentatively, D is TRBD1 (5 bases). CDR3 size: 16 residues. Germline V gives CDR1 LGHNA, CDR2 YNFKEQ. Trimming stripped 1 base from V and 5 bases from J, with 17 bases between. The CDR3 is CASSQVGGLGVYGYTF. The CDR3 region has the DNA TGTGCCAGCAGCCAAGTGGGAGGTCTGGGGGTTTATGGCTACACCTTC.

V is TRBV19 and J is TRBJ2-3; possible D gene TRBD2, 5 bases. This CDR3 spans 16 amino acids. Germline CDR1 reads LNHDA; CDR2 reads SQIVND (reference sequence). V was shortened by 9 bases and J by 7 bases, with 26 bases between the two germline ends. DNA for the CDR3: TGTGCCAGCGCGGAGCGGCTTCTCCCCCTGATGTATACGCAGTATTTT. Its translation: CASAERLLPLMYTQYF.

This chain joins TRBV28 and TRBJ2-6; D might be TRBD1 (6 bases). Trimming removed 3 bases from V and 4 bases from J, with 10 bases in between. The CDR3 is 15 residues long. Germline V gene sequence: CDR1 MDHEN, CDR2 SYDVKM. The CDR3 nucleotides read TGTGCCAGCAGTTTGACAGGCGGGGGGGCCAACGTCCTGACTTTC. Its protein product is CASSLTGGGANVLTF.

This chain connects TRBV7-2 to TRBJ1-3; 7 bases match TRBD1. Germline V CDR1 and CDR2: SGHTA, FQGNSA. This CDR3 spans 15 amino acids. V gave up 2 bases and J gave up 2 bases; unmatched junction bases: 3. The CDR3 DNA follows: TGTGCCAGCAGCTTAAGCCAGGGGGCTGGAAACACCATATATTTT. It codes for CASSLSQGAGNTIYF.